This entry concerns a single T cell receptor beta chain. The data stem from a study of blood T cell repertoires in COVID-19. As for the study in general: The United States, Italy and Spain supplied acute and convalescent COVID-19 samples.

This CDR3 contains 15 residues. Germline values: CDR1 SGHVS, CDR2 FNYEAQ. The V segment lost 4 bases and the J segment 7 bases; nucleotides outside the gene matches: 8. Sequencing used immunoSEQ multiplex PCR; TCRdb keeps in-frame clones, though not all of them. The sample consists of roughly 120,000 clones, around nine tenths of them appearing once. What was sequenced was peripheral blood. This clonotype was obtained from a man in his fifties or sixties with COVID-19, enrolled during active disease. This chain joins TRBV7-6 and TRBJ2-1; 9 bases agree with TRBD2. In nucleotides, the CDR3 is TGTGCCAGCAGCTCCGGGACTAGCATTAGGAATGAGCAGTTCTTC. It translates to CASSSGTSIRNEQFF.